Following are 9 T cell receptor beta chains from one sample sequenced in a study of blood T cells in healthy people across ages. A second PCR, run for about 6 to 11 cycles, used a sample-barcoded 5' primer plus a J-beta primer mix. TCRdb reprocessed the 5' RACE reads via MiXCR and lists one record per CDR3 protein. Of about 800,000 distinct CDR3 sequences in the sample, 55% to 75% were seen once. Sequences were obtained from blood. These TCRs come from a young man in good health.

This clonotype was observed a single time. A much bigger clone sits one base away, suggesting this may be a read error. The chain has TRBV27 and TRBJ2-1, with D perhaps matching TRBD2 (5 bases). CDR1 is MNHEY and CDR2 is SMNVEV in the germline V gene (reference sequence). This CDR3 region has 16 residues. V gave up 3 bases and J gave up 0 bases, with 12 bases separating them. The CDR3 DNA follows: TGTGCCAGCAGTTTTAGAGAACGGGGCTCCTACAATGAGCAGTTCTTC. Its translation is CASSFRERGSYNEQFF.

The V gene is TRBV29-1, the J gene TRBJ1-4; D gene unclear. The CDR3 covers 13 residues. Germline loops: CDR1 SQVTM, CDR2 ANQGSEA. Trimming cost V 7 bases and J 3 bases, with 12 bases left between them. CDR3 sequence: CSAFVKANEKLFF. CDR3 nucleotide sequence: TGCAGCGCATTCGTGAAGGCTAATGAAAAACTGTTTTTT.

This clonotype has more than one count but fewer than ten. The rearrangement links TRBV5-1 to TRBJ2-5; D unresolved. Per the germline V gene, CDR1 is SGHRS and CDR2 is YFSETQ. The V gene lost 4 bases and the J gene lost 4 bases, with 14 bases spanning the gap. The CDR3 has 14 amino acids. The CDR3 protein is CASSPIERIETQYF. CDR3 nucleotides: TGCGCCAGCAGCCCCATTGAGCGAATAGAGACCCAGTACTTC.

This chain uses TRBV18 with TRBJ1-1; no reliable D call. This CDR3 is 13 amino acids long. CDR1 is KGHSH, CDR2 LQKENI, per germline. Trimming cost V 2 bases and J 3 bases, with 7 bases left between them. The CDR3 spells CASSPSVDTEAFF. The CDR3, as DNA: TGTGCCAGCTCACCATCTGTGGACACTGAAGCTTTCTTT.

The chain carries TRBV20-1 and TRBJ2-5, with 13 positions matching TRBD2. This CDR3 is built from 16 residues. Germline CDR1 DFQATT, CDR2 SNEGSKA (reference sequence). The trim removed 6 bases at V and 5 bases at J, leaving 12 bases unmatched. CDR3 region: CSARTSGGYSVETQYF. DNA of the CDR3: TGCAGTGCCCGGACTAGCGGGGGCTACAGCGTCGAGACCCAGTACTTC.

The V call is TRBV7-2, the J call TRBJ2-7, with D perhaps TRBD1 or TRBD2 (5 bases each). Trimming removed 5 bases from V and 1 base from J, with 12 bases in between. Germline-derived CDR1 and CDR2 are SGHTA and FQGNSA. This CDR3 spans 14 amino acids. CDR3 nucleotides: TGTGCCAGCAGCCCCCGGGACGGTTCCTACGAGCAGTACTTC. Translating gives CASSPRDGSYEQYF.

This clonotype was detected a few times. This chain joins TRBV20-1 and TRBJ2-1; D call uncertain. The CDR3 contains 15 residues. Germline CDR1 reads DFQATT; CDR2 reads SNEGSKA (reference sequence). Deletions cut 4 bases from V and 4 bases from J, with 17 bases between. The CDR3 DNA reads TGCAGTGCTATTCGCCCAGCCTTAAGTTACAATGAGCAGTTCTTC. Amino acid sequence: CSAIRPALSYNEQFF.

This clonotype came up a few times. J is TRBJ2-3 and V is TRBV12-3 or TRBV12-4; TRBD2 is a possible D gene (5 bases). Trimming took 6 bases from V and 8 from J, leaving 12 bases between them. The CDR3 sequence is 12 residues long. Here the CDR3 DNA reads TGTGCCAGCAGAGCTATCCTAGCTACGCAGTATTTT. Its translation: CASRAILATQYF.

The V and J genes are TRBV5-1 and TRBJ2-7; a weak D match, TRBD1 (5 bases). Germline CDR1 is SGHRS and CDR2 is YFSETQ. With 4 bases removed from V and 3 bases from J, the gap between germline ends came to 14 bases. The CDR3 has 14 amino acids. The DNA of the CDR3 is TGCGCCAGCAGCCCCACCTGGGGCAGCTACGAGCAGTACTTC. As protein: CASSPTWGSYEQYF.